The present entry profiles one TCR beta chain with its context. This entry belongs to a study of blood T cells in healthy people across ages. The second PCR ran roughly 7 to 12 cycles with a sample-barcoded 5' primer and J-beta primers. Each cDNA molecule carried a tag from a template-switch adaptor that contained 12 random nucleotides. TCRdb reprocessed the 5' RACE reads with MiXCR, giving one entry per CDR3 protein. The sample has around 1.7 million distinct CDR3 sequences; 28% are singletons. V lost 3 bases to trimming and J lost 5 bases; unmatched junction nucleotides: 11. This CDR3 has 16 residues. Germline assignment: CDR1 SGHTA and CDR2 FQGTGA.

The source of this sequence is a young woman in good health. The material sequenced was blood. The V call is TRBV7-3, the J call TRBJ2-3; 7 bases line up with TRBD2. The DNA of the CDR3 is TGTGCCAGCAGCTTTTACGGGGGGACGGGGGGAGATACGCAGTATTTT. Residues: CASSFYGGTGGDTQYF.